The 4 T cell receptor beta chains listed next were all sequenced from one sample in a study of blood T cell repertoires in COVID-19. Only in-frame clones appear in the TCRdb table, and some are missing; sequencing was by immunoSEQ multiplex PCR. This sample has some 180,000 clones, with about 82% found just once. The sequencing sample was made of peripheral blood. The origin of the receptors is an elderly woman with COVID-19, enrolled during active disease.

The chain couples TRBV5-4 to TRBJ1-1, with D possibly being TRBD1 (5 bases). This CDR3 has 13 amino acids. The germline gives CDR1 SGHNT, CDR2 YYREEE (reference sequence). Trimming took 4 bases from V and 4 from J, leaving 11 bases between them. This chain's CDR3 is CASSGRGSTEAFF. As DNA, the CDR3 is TGTGCCAGCAGCGGGCGGGGGTCCACTGAAGCTTTCTTT.

V is TRBV9 and J is TRBJ2-5; no clear D. CDR1 and CDR2 from the germline V gene are SGDLS and YYNGEE. V lost 0 bases, J lost 1 base, and 4 bases lay in between. The CDR3 runs to 13 residues. The CDR3 DNA is TGTGCCAGCAGCGTAGGGGCCCAAGAGACCCAGTACTTC. Its protein product is CASSVGAQETQYF. Full variable domain (outside the CDR3, taken from reference TRBV9 and TRBJ2-5): DSGVTQTPKHLITATGQRVTLRCSPRSGDLSVYWYQQSLDQGLQFLIQYYNGEERAKGNILERFSAQQFPDLHSELNLSSLELGDSALYFCASSVGAQETQYFGPGTRLLVL.

In this sample, this clone turned up a few times. The V call is TRBV3-1 (or the pseudogene TRBV3-2), the J call TRBJ2-1; no clear D. Germline CDR1 LGHDT, CDR2 YNNKEL (reference sequence). Deletions cut 1 base from V and 6 bases from J, with 10 bases between. The length of the CDR3 is 14 residues. CDR3 loop: CASSQVLGGNEQFF. The CDR3 DNA reads TGTGCCAGCAGCCAAGTTCTCGGTGGCAATGAGCAGTTCTTC.

The chain joins TRBV5-1 to TRBJ2-7, with TRBD1 as a possible D gene (6 bases). Germline CDR1 reads SGHRS; CDR2 reads YFSETQ. The V end lost 3 bases, the J end lost 4 bases, and 11 bases lay between the germline ends. There are 13 residues in the CDR3. As DNA, the CDR3 is TGCGCCAGCAGCTGGAGTAGGGGGTACGAGCAGTACTTC. Protein product: CASSWSRGYEQYF.